The present TCR beta chain was sequenced within a study of response to subunit inactivated influenza vaccine. TCRdb ran MiXCR on the RT-PCR reads and lists one entry per CDR3 protein. The sample records over 150,000 distinct CDR3 sequences, about 9% being singletons. Trimming cost V 0 bases and J 7 bases; bases outside gene matches: 7. This CDR3 is built from 16 residues. CDR1 and CDR2 (germline): SGHRS, YFSETQ. Sequences were derived from non-naive T cells sorted from PBMCs, sampled on the day of vaccination. This chain joins TRBV5-1 and TRBJ1-6; 7 nucleotides match TRBD1. This receptor was obtained from a man aged 50 to 59 who received an inactivated influenza vaccine. CDR3 residues: CASSLGGTDKNSPLHF. Here the CDR3 DNA reads TGCGCCAGCAGCTTGGGGGGGACAGACAAAAATTCACCCCTCCACTTT.